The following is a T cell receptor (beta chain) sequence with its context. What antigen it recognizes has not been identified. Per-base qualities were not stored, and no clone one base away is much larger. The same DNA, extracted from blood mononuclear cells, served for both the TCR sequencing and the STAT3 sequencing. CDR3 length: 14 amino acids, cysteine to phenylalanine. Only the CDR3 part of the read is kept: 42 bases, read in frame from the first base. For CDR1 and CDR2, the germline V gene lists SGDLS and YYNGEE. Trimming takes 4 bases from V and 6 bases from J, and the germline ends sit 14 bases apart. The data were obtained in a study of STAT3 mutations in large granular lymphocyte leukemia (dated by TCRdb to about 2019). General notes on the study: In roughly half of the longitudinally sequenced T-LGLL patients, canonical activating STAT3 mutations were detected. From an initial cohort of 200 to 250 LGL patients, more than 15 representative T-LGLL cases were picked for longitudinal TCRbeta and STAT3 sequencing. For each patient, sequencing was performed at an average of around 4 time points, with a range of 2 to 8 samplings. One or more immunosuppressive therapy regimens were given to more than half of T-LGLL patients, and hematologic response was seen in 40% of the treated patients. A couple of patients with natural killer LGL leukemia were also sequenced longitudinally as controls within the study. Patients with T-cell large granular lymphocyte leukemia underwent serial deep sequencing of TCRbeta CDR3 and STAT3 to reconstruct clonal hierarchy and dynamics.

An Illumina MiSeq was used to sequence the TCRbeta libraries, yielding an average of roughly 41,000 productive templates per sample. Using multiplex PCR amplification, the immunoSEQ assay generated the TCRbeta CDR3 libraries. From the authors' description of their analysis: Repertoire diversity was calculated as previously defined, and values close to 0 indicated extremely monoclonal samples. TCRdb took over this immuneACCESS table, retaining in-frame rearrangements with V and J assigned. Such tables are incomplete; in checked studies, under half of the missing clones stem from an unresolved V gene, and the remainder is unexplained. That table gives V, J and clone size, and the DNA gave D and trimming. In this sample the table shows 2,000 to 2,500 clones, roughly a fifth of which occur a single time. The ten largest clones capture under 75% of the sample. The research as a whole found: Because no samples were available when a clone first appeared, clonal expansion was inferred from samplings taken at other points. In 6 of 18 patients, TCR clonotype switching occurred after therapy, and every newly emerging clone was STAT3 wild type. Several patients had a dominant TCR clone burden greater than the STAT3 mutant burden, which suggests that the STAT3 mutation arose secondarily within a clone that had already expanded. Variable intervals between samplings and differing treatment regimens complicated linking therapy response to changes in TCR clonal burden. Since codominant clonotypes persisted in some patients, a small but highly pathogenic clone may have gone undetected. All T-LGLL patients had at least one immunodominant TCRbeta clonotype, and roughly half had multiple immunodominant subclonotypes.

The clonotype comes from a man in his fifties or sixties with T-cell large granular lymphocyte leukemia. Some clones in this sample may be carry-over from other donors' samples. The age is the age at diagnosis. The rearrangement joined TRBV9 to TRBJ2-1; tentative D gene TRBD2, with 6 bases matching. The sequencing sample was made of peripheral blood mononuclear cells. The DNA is TGTGCCAGCAGCCCTCAGGGTAGCGGCAATGAGCAGTTCTTC. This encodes CASSPQGSGNEQFF.